The 7 T cell receptor beta chains presented below share a single source sample, sequenced in a study of CD8 T cells in ankylosing spondylitis. TCRdb reanalysed the 5' RACE reads using MiXCR and keeps one entry per CDR3 protein. This table holds hundreds of thousands of distinct CDR3 sequences, 20% found once. The sequenced sample consisted of blood, either unsorted or a sorted T cell fraction (not recorded which). The receptors come from a male donor with ankylosing spondylitis or in good health (not recorded which).

This clonotype has a handful of counts. This rearrangement joins TRBV12-3 or TRBV12-4 to TRBJ1-4; maybe TRBD1 (6 bases). The CDR3 is 15 amino acids. Trimming removed 3 bases at V and 3 bases at J, with 11 bases between. CDR3 region: CASSLVGGSNEKLFF. DNA for the CDR3: TGTGCCAGCAGTTTGGTCGGGGGCTCTAATGAAAAACTGTTTTTT.

V usage is TRBV12-3 or TRBV12-4 and J usage is TRBJ2-2, with unresolved D. CDR3 length: 13 residues. V was cut by 3 bases and J by 6 bases, with 8 bases left in between. The CDR3 loop is CASSLASPGELFF. The CDR3 DNA reads TGTGCCAGCAGTTTGGCGTCGCCCGGGGAGCTGTTTTTT.

The table lists this clonotype with a few counts. The chain couples TRBV5-5 to TRBJ2-3; D remains ambiguous. From germline, CDR1 is SGHKS and CDR2 YYEKEE (reference sequence). The V end lost 4 bases, the J end lost 0 bases, and 15 bases lay between the germline ends. There are 16 residues in the CDR3. CDR3 nucleotides: TGTGCCAGCAGCCCCGTGGATACTGCTAGCACAGATACGCAGTATTTT. Translation: CASSPVDTASTDTQYF.

The J gene is TRBJ2-1, the V gene TRBV20-1; TRBD2 matches 12 bases. Per the germline V gene, CDR1 is DFQATT and CDR2 is SNEGSKA (reference sequence). This CDR3 comprises 15 residues. Germline trimming cut 2 bases from V and 6 bases from J; bases unmatched to any gene: 5. The CDR3 is CSARRLAGVSNEQFF. In DNA, the CDR3 is TGCAGTGCTAGACGACTAGCGGGAGTTAGCAATGAGCAGTTCTTC.

V gene TRBV6-2 or TRBV6-3 combines with J gene TRBJ2-1, with D tentatively TRBD2 (6 bases). Germline V gene data show CDR1 as MNHEY and CDR2 as SVGEGT. CDR3 size: 17 residues. V was shortened by 8 bases and J by 3 bases, with 23 bases between the two germline ends. This CDR3 is CASGINSGQDYYNEQFF. The CDR3 coding sequence is TGTGCCAGCGGCATAAATAGCGGTCAGGACTACTACAATGAGCAGTTCTTC.

The genes are TRBV12-3 or TRBV12-4 and TRBJ1-5, with TRBD1 matching over 8 bases. Losses at the gene ends were 4 bases for V and 7 bases for J; bases not matched to a gene: 6. The CDR3 consists of 14 residues. CDR3 sequence (DNA): TGTGCCAGCAGTTGGACAGGGAGTCGACAGCCCCAGCATTTT. Protein sequence: CASSWTGSRQPQHF.

The gene calls are TRBV2 and TRBJ1-4; D gene uncertain. Trimming removed 4 bases from V and 8 bases from J, with 11 bases in between. The CDR3 extends over 13 amino acids. Germline values: CDR1 SNHLY, CDR2 FYNNEI. In DNA form, the CDR3 reads TGTGCCAGCAGTGTTCTTAGTAACGAAAAACTGTTTTTT. Its protein product is CASSVLSNEKLFF.